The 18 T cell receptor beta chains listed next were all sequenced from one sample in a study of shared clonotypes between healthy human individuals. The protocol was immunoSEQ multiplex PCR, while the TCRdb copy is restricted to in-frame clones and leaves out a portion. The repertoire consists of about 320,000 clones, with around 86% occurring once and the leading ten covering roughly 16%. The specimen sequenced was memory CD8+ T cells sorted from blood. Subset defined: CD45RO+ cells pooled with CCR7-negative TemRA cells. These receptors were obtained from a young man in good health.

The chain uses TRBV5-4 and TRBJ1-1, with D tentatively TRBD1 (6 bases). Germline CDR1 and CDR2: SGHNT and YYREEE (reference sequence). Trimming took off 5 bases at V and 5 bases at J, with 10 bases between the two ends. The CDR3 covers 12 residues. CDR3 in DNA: TGTGCCAGCAGTCTGGGGGCGACTGAAGCTTTCTTT. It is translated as CASSLGATEAFF.

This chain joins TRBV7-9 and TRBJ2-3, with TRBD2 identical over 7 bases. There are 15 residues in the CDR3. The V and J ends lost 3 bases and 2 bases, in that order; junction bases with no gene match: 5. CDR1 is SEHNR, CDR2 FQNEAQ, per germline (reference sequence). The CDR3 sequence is CASSFGGGNTDTQYF. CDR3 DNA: TGTGCCAGCAGCTTTGGCGGGGGAAACACAGATACGCAGTATTTT. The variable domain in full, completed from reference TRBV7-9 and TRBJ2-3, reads DTGVSQNPRHKITKRGQNVTFRCDPISEHNRLYWYRQTLGQGPEFLTYFQNEAQLEKSRLLSDRFSAERPKGSFSTLEIQRTEQGDSAMYLCASSFGGGNTDTQYFGPGTRLTVL.

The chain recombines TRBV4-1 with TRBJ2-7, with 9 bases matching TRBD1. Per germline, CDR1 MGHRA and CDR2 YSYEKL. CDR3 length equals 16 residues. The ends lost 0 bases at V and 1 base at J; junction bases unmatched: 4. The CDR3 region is CASSQDLGTGSYEQYF. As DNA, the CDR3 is TGCGCCAGCAGCCAAGATCTGGGGACAGGGTCCTACGAGCAGTACTTC.

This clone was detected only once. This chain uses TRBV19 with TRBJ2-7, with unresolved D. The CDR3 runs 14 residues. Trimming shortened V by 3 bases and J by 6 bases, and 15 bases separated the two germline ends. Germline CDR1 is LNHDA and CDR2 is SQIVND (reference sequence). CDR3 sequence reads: CASSIGTTPLEQYF. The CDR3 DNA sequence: TGTGCCAGTAGTATTGGTACTACCCCCCTCGAGCAGTACTTC.

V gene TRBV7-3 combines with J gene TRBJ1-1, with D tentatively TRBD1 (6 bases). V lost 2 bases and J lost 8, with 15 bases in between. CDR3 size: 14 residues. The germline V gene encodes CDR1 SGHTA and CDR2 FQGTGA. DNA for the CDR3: TGTGCCAGCAGCTTACTTGGAGCCGGGACAGAAGCTTTCTTT. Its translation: CASSLLGAGTEAFF.

In DNA form, the CDR3 reads TGCGCCAGCAGCATGCGGGGGCGGGATGAAAAACTGTTTTTT. As protein: CASSMRGRDEKLFF. The V call is TRBV5-1, the J call TRBJ1-4, with a tentative D call TRBD1 (6 bases). This CDR3 is 14 amino acids long. V lost 4 bases, J lost 6 bases, and 13 bases lay in between. CDR1 and CDR2 from the germline V gene are SGHRS and YFSETQ.

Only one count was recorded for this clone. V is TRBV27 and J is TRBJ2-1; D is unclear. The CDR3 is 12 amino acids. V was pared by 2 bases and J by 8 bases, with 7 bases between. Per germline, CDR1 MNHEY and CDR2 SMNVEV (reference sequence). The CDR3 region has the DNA TGTGCCAGCAGTTTACAAGGGTATGAGCAGTTCTTC. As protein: CASSLQGYEQFF.

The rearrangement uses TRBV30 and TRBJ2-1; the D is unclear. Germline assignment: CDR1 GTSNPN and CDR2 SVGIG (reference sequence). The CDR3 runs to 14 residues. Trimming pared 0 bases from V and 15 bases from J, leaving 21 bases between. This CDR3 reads CAWSVLSPVDKRFF. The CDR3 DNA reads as TGTGCCTGGAGTGTACTATCTCCAGTCGATAAGAGGTTCTTC.

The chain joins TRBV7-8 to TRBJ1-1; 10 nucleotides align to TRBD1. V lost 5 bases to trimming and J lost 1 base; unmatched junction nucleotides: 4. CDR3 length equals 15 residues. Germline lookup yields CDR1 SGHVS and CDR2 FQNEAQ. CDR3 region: CASSGWDRGNTEAFF. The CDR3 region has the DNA TGTGCCAGCAGCGGATGGGACAGGGGGAACACTGAAGCTTTCTTT.

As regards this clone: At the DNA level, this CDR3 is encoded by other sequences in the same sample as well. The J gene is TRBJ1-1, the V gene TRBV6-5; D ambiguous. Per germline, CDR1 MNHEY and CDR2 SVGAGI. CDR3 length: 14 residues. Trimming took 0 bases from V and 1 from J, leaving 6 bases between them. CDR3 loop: CASSYSEGNTEAFF. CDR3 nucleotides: TGTGCCAGCAGTTACTCAGAGGGGAACACTGAAGCTTTCTTT.

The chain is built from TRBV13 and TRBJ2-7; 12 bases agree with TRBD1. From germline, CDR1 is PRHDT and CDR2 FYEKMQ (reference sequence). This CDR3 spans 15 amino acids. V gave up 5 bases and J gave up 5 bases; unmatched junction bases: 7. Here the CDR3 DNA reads TGTGCCAGCAGCGCCCTGGGGACAGGGGGCGACGAGCAGTACTTC. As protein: CASSALGTGGDEQYF.

CDR3 protein: CASSVSGVPNNEQFF. DNA of the CDR3: TGTGCCAGCAGCGTTAGCGGGGTTCCGAACAATGAGCAGTTCTTC. The chain recombines TRBV9 with TRBJ2-1, with 8 bases lining up with TRBD2. Germline V lookup: CDR1 SGDLS, CDR2 YYNGEE. This CDR3 is built from 15 residues. Unmatched junction bases numbered 6, after V lost 2 bases and J lost 5 bases.

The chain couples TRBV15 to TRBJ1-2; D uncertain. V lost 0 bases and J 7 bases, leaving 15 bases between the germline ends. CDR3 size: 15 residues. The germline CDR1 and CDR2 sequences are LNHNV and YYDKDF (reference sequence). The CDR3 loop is CATSRDREVVGGYTF. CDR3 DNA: TGTGCCACCAGCAGAGACCGGGAGGTAGTAGGTGGCTACACCTTC.

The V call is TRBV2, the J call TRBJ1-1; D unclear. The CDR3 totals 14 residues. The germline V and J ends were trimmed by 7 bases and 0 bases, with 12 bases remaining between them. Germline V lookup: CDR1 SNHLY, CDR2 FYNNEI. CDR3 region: CASTGRPMNTEAFF. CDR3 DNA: TGTGCCAGCACCGGGAGACCTATGAACACTGAAGCTTTCTTT.

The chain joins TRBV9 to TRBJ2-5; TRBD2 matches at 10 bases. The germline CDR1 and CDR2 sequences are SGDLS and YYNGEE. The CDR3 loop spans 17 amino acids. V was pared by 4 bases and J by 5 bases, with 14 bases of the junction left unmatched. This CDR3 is CASSTDPGTSALETQYF. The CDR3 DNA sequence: TGTGCCAGCAGCACCGACCCCGGGACTAGCGCTCTTGAGACCCAGTACTTC.

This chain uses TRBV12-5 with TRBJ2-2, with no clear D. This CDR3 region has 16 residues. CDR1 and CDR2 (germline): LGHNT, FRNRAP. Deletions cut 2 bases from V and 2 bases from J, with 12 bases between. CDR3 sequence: CASGLTLQINTGELFF. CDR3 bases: TGTGCTAGTGGTTTGACCCTACAAATTAACACCGGGGAGCTGTTTTTT. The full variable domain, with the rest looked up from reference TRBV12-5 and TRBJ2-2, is DARVTQTPRHKVTEMGQEVTMRCQPILGHNTVFWYRQTMMQGLELLAYFRNRAPLDDSGMPKDRFSAEMPDATLATLKIQPSEPRDSAVYFCASGLTLQINTGELFFGEGSRLTVL.

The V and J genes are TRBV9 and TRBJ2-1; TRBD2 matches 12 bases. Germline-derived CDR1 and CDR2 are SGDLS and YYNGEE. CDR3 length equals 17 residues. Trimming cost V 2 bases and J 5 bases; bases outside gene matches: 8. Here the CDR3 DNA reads TGTGCCAGCAGCGTGACTAGCGGGAGTACGGGCGACAATGAGCAGTTCTTC. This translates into CASSVTSGSTGDNEQFF.

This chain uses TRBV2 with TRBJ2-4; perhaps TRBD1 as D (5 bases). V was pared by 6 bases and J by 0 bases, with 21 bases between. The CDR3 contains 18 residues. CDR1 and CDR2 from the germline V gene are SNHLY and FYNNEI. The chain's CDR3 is CASSAFSTGRLAKNIQYF. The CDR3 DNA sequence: TGTGCCAGCAGCGCATTCAGTACAGGCCGACTAGCCAAAAACATTCAGTACTTC.